The source of this TCR beta chain is a study of T cell changes during pregnancy in multiple sclerosis. Germline-derived CDR1 and CDR2 are SGHTA and FQGNSA. V shed 3 bases and J 1 base; nucleotides not matched to a gene: 4. The CDR3 runs to 16 residues. Produced via immunoSEQ multiplex PCR; TCRdb's table is partial and in-frame only. The sample consists of tens of thousands of clones, 75% to 95% of them appearing once. The sequencing here drew on peripheral blood, taken before pregnancy. The clonotype was recovered from a female donor with multiple sclerosis, enrolled in a pregnancy study. This sequence joins TRBV7-2 and TRBJ1-3, with 9 nucleotides matching TRBD1. The CDR3 is CASSLNRGLSGNTIYF. For the CDR3, the DNA is TGTGCCAGCAGCTTGAACAGGGGGCTGTCTGGAAACACCATATATTTT. Complete variable domain (other parts from reference TRBV7-2 and TRBJ1-3): GAGVSQSPSNKVTEKGKDVELRCDPISGHTALYWYRQSLGQGLEFLIYFQGNSAPDKSGLPSDRFSAERTGGSVSTLTIQRTQQEDSAVYLCASSLNRGLSGNTIYFGEGSWLTVV.